This entry concerns a single T cell receptor beta chain. As handled by the study authors: Amplification of reference gene primers was used by the study to estimate nucleated cell counts. The method was immunoSEQ multiplex PCR; TCRdb's version includes in-frame clones alone and lacks a portion of them. V, J and clone size derive from that table, while D and trimming were established from the DNA sequence. Of about 240,000 clones in the sample, around 89% are singletons; the top ten hold over 4%. Study members were between roughly 18 and 89 years old and lived in 20 to 25 US regions. Participant-given clinical history determined each cohort assignment. The data were obtained in a study of blood T cell repertoires in COVID-19. Overall study: The United States, Italy and Spain provided the acute and convalescent COVID-19 samples.

Germline V lookup: CDR1 MNHEY, CDR2 SMNVEV (reference sequence). V was clipped by 1 base and J by 2 bases; unmatched bases: 12. The CDR3 is 19 amino acids. Sequences were obtained from PBMCs or T cells enriched from blood (not recorded which). This chain uses TRBV27 with TRBJ2-3; 10 positions agree with TRBD2. The clonotype was recovered from a woman aged 25 to 45 who had recovered from COVID-19. The DNA of the CDR3 is TGTGCCAGCAGTTTATTAGGGACACGACTAGCGGGCATCACAGATACGCAGTATTTT. Translated: CASSLLGTRLAGITDTQYF.